The text below deals with one TCR beta chain. Its antigen is not known. All of the isolated RNA was reverse transcribed, so expressed TCRB transcripts were sequenced. Using immunoSEQ multiplex PCR, the repertoire was profiled, and TCRdb retains in-frame clones only, with some absent. The table includes under 350,000 clones, 7.5% to 9.5% detected once. The germline V gene encodes CDR1 KGHSH and CDR2 LQKENI. V lost 6 bases to trimming and J lost 5 bases, with 16 bases between them. The CDR3 spans 15 residues. This record comes from a study of beta chain features in type 1 diabetes. Overall study results and limits: Compared with healthy donors, patients appeared to share more similar naive, central memory and regulatory TCRB repertoires.

The sequenced material came from central memory CD4+ T cells from blood. This TCR was sampled from a woman between 18 and 30 years old in good health. The rearrangement joins TRBV18 to TRBJ1-4; D is uncertain. CDR3 sequence (DNA): TGTGCCAGCTCTGCCCAGGCAGCCATGAATGAAAAACTGTTTTTT. It specifies CASSAQAAMNEKLFF.